This note documents a single T cell receptor beta chain sequence. Generated by immunoSEQ multiplex PCR, the TCRdb table keeps only in-frame clones and is missing some. The sample holds under 75,000 clones; around 88% are singletons and the top ten take approximately 0.61%. This sample was included in a study of OX40 agonist ivuxolimab in advanced cancers. Trimming removed 1 base from V and 4 bases from J, with 3 bases in between. Germline V gene sequence: CDR1 SGDLS, CDR2 YYNGEE. The CDR3 covers 13 residues. This chain joins TRBV9 and TRBJ2-6; no reliable D call. This specimen was CD4+ or CD8+ T cells sorted from blood, taken in a trial of the OX40 agonist ivuxolimab. This clonotype was obtained from an adult with an advanced solid tumor such as melanoma, head and neck, liver or kidney cancer. CDR3 coding DNA: TGTGCCAGCAGCGTACCCGGGGCCAACGTCCTGACTTTC. It translates to CASSVPGANVLTF.